One sample yielded the 17 T cell receptor beta chains listed below, sequenced in a study of long-term antiretroviral therapy in people with HIV. Survey-level resolution applied to immunoSEQ assay v3.0. Some clones are missing from TCRdb's copy, which holds only in-frame ones; the method was immunoSEQ multiplex PCR. The top ten hold 7% to 9.5% of the sample, which has roughly 30,000 clones, 85% to 90% seen once. The sample here was unsorted PBMCs, taken approximately 4.8 years after starting antiretroviral therapy. These receptors all stem from a man in his forties with HIV.

The chain joins TRBV5-4 to TRBJ2-3, with D perhaps TRBD1 or TRBD2 (5 bases each). The CDR3 is 14 amino acids. Germline loops: CDR1 SGHNT, CDR2 YYREEE (reference sequence). The V end lost 7 bases, the J end lost 1 base, and 13 bases lay between the germline ends. The DNA of the CDR3 is TGTGCCAGCCAGTCGACAGCGGGCACAGATACGCAGTATTTT. Translated, it gives CASQSTAGTDTQYF. Filled out from reference TRBV5-4 and TRBJ2-3, the complete variable domain reads ETGVTQSPTHLIKTRGQQVTLRCSSQSGHNTVSWYQQALGQGPQFIFQYYREEENGRGNFPPRFSGLQFPNYSSELNVNALELDDSALYLCASQSTAGTDTQYFGPGTRLTVL.

The rearrangement links TRBV6-1 to TRBJ2-7; D tentatively reads TRBD1 or TRBD2 (5 bases each). The V gene's germline CDR1 is MNHNS and CDR2 SASEGT. The CDR3 has 13 amino acids. Trimming cost V 7 bases and J 7 bases, with 17 bases left between them. The chain's CDR3 is CASNIFGAREQYF. The CDR3 region has the DNA TGTGCCAGCAACATTTTCGGGGCGCGAGAGCAGTACTTC.

This clone was picked up one time. CDR3 DNA: TGTGCCAGCAGTTACCTCGGCTACACCTTC. It encodes CASSYLGYTF. V is TRBV6-5 and J is TRBJ1-2; D ambiguous. The V end lost 2 bases, the J end lost 8 bases, and 3 bases lay between the germline ends. CDR3 length: 10 residues. Germline-derived CDR1 and CDR2 are MNHEY and SVGAGI.

The chain has TRBV19 and TRBJ2-2; D is ambiguous. Germline lookup yields CDR1 LNHDA and CDR2 SQIVND (reference sequence). The CDR3 is 13 residues long. V lost 1 base and J lost 5, with 5 bases in between. Here the CDR3 DNA reads TGTGCCAGTAGTATAGCGAGAACCGGGGAGCTGTTTTTT. This sequence encodes CASSIARTGELFF.

This clone was recorded a few times. This chain uses TRBV12-1 with TRBJ2-1; no DNA check was done on the table's D call, TRBD2. TRBV12-1 is reported as a pseudogene. The CDR3 covers 15 residues. CDR3 DNA sequence: TGTGCCAGCAGCGCCCCCGTAGCGGTAAGGGATGAGCAGTTCTTC. This gives the protein CASSAPVAVRDEQFF.

V usage is TRBV10-3 and J usage is TRBJ1-2; 9 bases agree with TRBD1. J lost 8 bases, V lost 6 bases, and 10 bases had no gene match. The CDR3 covers 14 residues. Germline V gives CDR1 ENHRY, CDR2 SYGVKD. CDR3 nucleotide sequence: TGTGCCATCAGGGGACAGGGACAAGGTTTAGGCTACACCTTC. Translated, it gives CAIRGQGQGLGYTF.

V and J are TRBV9 and TRBJ1-1; tentatively, D is TRBD1 (6 bases). The CDR3 covers 15 residues. CDR1 SGDLS and CDR2 YYNGEE come from the germline V gene. V lost 3 bases to trimming and J lost 3 bases, with 15 bases between them. In nucleotides, the CDR3 is TGTGCCAGCAGCGAGGGGGAGGGGGGCTACACTGAAGCTTTCTTT. Protein product: CASSEGEGGYTEAFF. The full variable domain, its missing parts supplied by reference TRBV9 and TRBJ1-1, is DSGVTQTPKHLITATGQRVTLRCSPRSGDLSVYWYQQSLDQGLQFLIQYYNGEERAKGNILERFSAQQFPDLHSELNLSSLELGDSALYFCASSEGEGGYTEAFFGQGTRLTVV.

CDR3 nucleotide sequence: TGTGCCAGCAGTGTGCCTACTTACAATGAGCAGTTCTTC. Its translation: CASSVPTYNEQFF. V usage is TRBV2 and J usage is TRBJ2-1, with D hard to call. With 4 bases removed from V and 4 bases from J, the gap between germline ends came to 8 bases. CDR1 SNHLY and CDR2 FYNNEI come from the germline V gene. The CDR3 spans 13 residues.

V is TRBV6-1 and J is TRBJ1-5, with D unclear. V was trimmed by 2 bases and J by 2 bases, leaving 10 bases between them. CDR1 is MNHNS and CDR2 is SASEGT in the germline V gene. There are 15 residues in the CDR3. CDR3 protein: CASSELGIGNQPQHF. CDR3 nucleotide sequence: TGTGCCAGCAGTGAATTGGGGATAGGCAATCAGCCCCAGCATTTT.

The rearrangement joins TRBV12-5 to TRBJ1-5; D gene ambiguous. The CDR3 loop spans 11 amino acids. Germline V gene data show CDR1 as LGHNT and CDR2 as FRNRAP. The germline V and J ends were trimmed by 5 bases and 4 bases, with 3 bases remaining between them. Here the CDR3 DNA reads TGTGCTAGTGGTCATAATCAGCCCCAGCATTTT. Its protein product is CASGHNQPQHF.

In its sample, this clone was seen once. Written as DNA, the CDR3 is TGCAGCGTTGTCCCCGGGAATTCCCCCTACGAGCAGTACTTC. This translates into CSVVPGNSPYEQYF. This chain links TRBV29-1 with TRBJ2-7; maybe TRBD2 (5 bases). V dropped 4 bases and J dropped 2 bases, with 15 bases sitting between them. The CDR3 extends over 14 amino acids. Germline CDR1 SQVTM, CDR2 ANQGSEA.

V is TRBV29-1 and J is TRBJ2-1, with TRBD2 matching 8 bases. Germline CDR1 SQVTM, CDR2 ANQGSEA. CDR3 length: 12 residues. The V and J ends lost 8 bases and 9 bases, in that order; junction bases with no gene match: 9. The CDR3, as DNA: TGCAGCTTAGTTAGCGGGGCTCTTGAGCAGTTCTTC. Protein: CSLVSGALEQFF.

The chain carries TRBV14 and TRBJ1-3; D remains ambiguous. The CDR3 sequence is 16 residues long. Germline CDR1 and CDR2: SGHDN and FVKESK. V gave up 0 bases and J gave up 0 bases, with 9 bases separating them. The CDR3 spells CASSQDPPTSGNTIYF. The CDR3 DNA reads as TGTGCCAGCAGCCAAGATCCCCCTACCTCTGGAAACACCATATATTTT.

The chain employs TRBV10-3 and TRBJ2-5; tentative D call: TRBD2 (5 bases). This CDR3 is built from 12 residues. V dropped 3 bases and J dropped 5 bases, with 7 bases sitting between them. Germline CDR1 is ENHRY and CDR2 is SYGVKD. The CDR3 loop reads CAISEAEETQYF. CDR3 DNA sequence: TGTGCCATCAGTGAAGCGGAGGAGACCCAGTACTTC.

The chain has TRBV23-1 and TRBJ1-6; weak D call: TRBD1 (5 bases). TRBV23-1 is noted as an ORF with a role that remains uncertain. The V gene lost 2 bases and the J gene lost 7 bases, with 24 bases spanning the gap. This CDR3 region has 19 residues. DNA of the CDR3: TGCGCCAGCAGTCAACCCGGGACTTCTTTCGGAAGGAGGAATTCACCCCTCCACTTT. Translation gives CASSQPGTSFGRRNSPLHF.

The chain uses TRBV2 and TRBJ2-5; D is ambiguous. Germline-derived CDR1 and CDR2 are SNHLY and FYNNEI. Trimming removed 7 bases at V and 1 base at J, with 7 bases between. There are 12 residues in the CDR3. The CDR3 bases are TGTGCCAGCATTTCCATCCAAGAGACCCAGTACTTC. Translation gives CASISIQETQYF.

CDR3 coding DNA: TGTGCCAGCAGTTACAAGGTCCCCGGGCTAGCGGGTTCCTACGAGCAGTACTTC. This translates into CASSYKVPGLAGSYEQYF. The genes are TRBV5-5 and TRBJ2-7; 8 nucleotides agree with TRBD2. The CDR3 loop spans 18 amino acids. The germline CDR1 and CDR2 sequences are SGHKS and YYEKEE (reference sequence). Unmatched junction bases numbered 17, after V lost 5 bases and J lost 1 base.